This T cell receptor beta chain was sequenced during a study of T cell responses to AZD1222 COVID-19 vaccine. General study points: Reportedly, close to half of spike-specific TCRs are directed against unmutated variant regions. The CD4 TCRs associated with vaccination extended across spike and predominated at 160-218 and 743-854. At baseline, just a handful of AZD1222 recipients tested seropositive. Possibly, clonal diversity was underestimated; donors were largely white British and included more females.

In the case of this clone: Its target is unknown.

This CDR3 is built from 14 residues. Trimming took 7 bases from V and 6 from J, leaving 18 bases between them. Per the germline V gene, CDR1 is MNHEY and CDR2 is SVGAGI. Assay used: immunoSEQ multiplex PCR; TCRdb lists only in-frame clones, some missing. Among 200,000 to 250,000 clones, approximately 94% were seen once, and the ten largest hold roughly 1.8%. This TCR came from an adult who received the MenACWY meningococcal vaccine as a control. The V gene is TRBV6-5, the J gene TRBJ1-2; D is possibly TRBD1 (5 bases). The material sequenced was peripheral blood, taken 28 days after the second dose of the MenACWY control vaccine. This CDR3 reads CASTQNGGANGYTF. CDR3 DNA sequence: TGTGCCAGCACCCAGAATGGTGGGGCCAATGGCTACACCTTC.